A single sample gave rise to the 22 T cell receptor beta chains below, sequenced in a study of cytomegalovirus exposure and HLA in healthy donors. The PCR was carried out with 60 Vbeta primers and 13 Jbeta primers. Clones were read by immunoSEQ multiplex PCR, and TCRdb kept only the in-frame ones, dropping some. The repertoire consists of 210,000 or so clones, with less than 80% occurring once and the leading ten covering 0.22%. Material for sequencing was PBMCs. The source is a girl aged 2-15 years in good health and CMV-seronegative.

The chain combines TRBV19 with TRBJ2-1, with a possible D match to TRBD2 (6 bases). V lost 5 bases to trimming and J lost 7 bases, with 15 bases between them. Per germline, CDR1 LNHDA and CDR2 SQIVND (reference sequence). This CDR3 region has 14 residues. The CDR3 reads CASSSGTARNEQFF. The CDR3 DNA is TGTGCCAGTAGTTCCGGGACTGCCAGGAATGAGCAGTTCTTC.

This clone was seen just once. The V gene is TRBV19, the J gene TRBJ2-7; TRBD2 is a possible D gene (6 bases). Germline V gene sequence: CDR1 LNHDA, CDR2 SQIVND (reference sequence). There are 13 residues in the CDR3. V was pared by 2 bases and J by 3 bases, with 8 bases between. CDR3 sequence (DNA): TGTGCCAGTAGTATACGAGCGGGCTACGAGCAGTACTTC. Its protein product is CASSIRAGYEQYF.

The chain employs TRBV30 and TRBJ2-1, with 7 bases matching TRBD2. Germline V CDR1 and CDR2: GTSNPN, SVGIG (reference sequence). CDR3 size: 11 residues. Losses at the gene ends were 1 base for V and 13 bases for J; bases not matched to a gene: 4. The CDR3: CAWSAGGIQFF. CDR3 DNA sequence: TGTGCCTGGAGTGCCGGGGGGATCCAGTTCTTC.

The chain carries TRBV5-6 and TRBJ2-3; maybe TRBD2 (5 bases). The V and J ends lost 2 bases and 2 bases respectively, with 21 bases between them. Germline assignment: CDR1 SGHDT and CDR2 YYEEEE. This CDR3 contains 18 residues. The CDR3 DNA sequence: TGTGCCAGCAGCTTTCCAGTCGGCGTGGCTCGGGACACAGATACGCAGTATTTT. Amino acid sequence: CASSFPVGVARDTDTQYF.

The chain combines TRBV6-5 with TRBJ2-7; 8 nucleotides align to TRBD1. Trimming took 8 bases from V and 1 from J; bases not matched to a gene: 10. Germline CDR1 reads MNHEY; CDR2 reads SVGAGI. The CDR3 contains 15 residues. This CDR3 is CASSQGAGGSYEQYF. Written as DNA, the CDR3 is TGTGCCAGCTCCCAGGGGGCAGGGGGTTCCTACGAGCAGTACTTC.

The rearrangement joins TRBV2 to TRBJ2-1, with 9 bases lining up with TRBD2. The CDR3 covers 15 residues. The germline V gene encodes CDR1 SNHLY and CDR2 FYNNEI. V trimming: 8 bases; J trimming: 5 bases; junction bases outside the gene matches: 10. CDR3 amino acids: CASRAGGAGHNEQFF. Written as DNA, the CDR3 is TGTGCCAGCCGGGCGGGAGGGGCGGGTCACAATGAGCAGTTCTTC.

The chain couples TRBV2 to TRBJ1-2, with 7 bases that match TRBD1. The CDR3 extends over 14 amino acids. V lost 6 bases, J lost 2 bases, and 6 bases stayed unmatched. Looked up from germline, CDR1 is SNHLY and CDR2 is FYNNEI. The CDR3 is CASSAATGNYGYTF. The CDR3 DNA sequence: TGTGCCAGCAGCGCCGCGACAGGGAACTATGGCTACACCTTC.

The chain uses TRBV2 and TRBJ1-2; D is unclear. The V and J ends lost 4 bases and 5 bases respectively, with 11 bases between them. There are 13 residues in the CDR3. Germline values: CDR1 SNHLY, CDR2 FYNNEI. The CDR3 spells CASSGAEVYGYTF. The CDR3 DNA is TGTGCCAGCAGTGGGGCAGAAGTATATGGCTACACCTTC.

This clone was found once. The CDR3 nucleotides are TGTGCCAGCAACCCTCGGGGGGGCCCCTACAATGAGCAGTTCTTC. Its translation is CASNPRGGPYNEQFF. The V gene is TRBV27, the J gene TRBJ2-1; 8 nucleotides match TRBD2. This CDR3 has 15 residues. V was pared by 7 bases and J by 2 bases, with 7 bases of the junction left unmatched. In germline, CDR1 is MNHEY, CDR2 SMNVEV (reference sequence).

J is TRBJ1-2 and V is TRBV18; D not certain. V was trimmed by 2 bases and J by 4 bases, leaving 8 bases between them. There are 13 residues in the CDR3. Germline values: CDR1 KGHSH, CDR2 LQKENI. The CDR3 nucleotides are TGTGCCAGCTCACCAGAGGGTTTCTATGGCTACACCTTC. The encoded protein is CASSPEGFYGYTF. The variable domain in full, with the rest retrieved from reference TRBV18 and TRBJ1-2, is NAGVMQNPRHLVRRRGQEARLRCSPMKGHSHVYWYRQLPEEGLKFMVYLQKENIIDESGMPKERFSAEFPKEGPSILRIQQVVRGDSAAYFCASSPEGFYGYTFGSGTRLTVV.

As regards this clone: In the same sample, other DNA sequences code for this CDR3. The rearrangement uses TRBV6-5 and TRBJ2-7; D not resolved. The V and J ends lost 4 bases and 2 bases respectively, with 9 bases between them. The CDR3 runs 13 residues. Germline V gene data show CDR1 as MNHEY and CDR2 as SVGAGI. The CDR3 coding sequence is TGTGCCAGCAGTTCTTTAGCTGCCTACGAGCAGTACTTC. This gives the protein CASSSLAAYEQYF.

The chain combines TRBV4-2 with TRBJ2-3; D gene ambiguous. The V gene's germline CDR1 is LGHNA and CDR2 YNFKEQ. The CDR3 covers 15 residues. V lost 0 bases and J lost 0, with 7 bases in between. CDR3 DNA sequence: TGTGCCAGCAGCCAAGAAACGGTGAGCACAGATACGCAGTATTTT. Encoded protein: CASSQETVSTDTQYF.

V usage is TRBV7-6 and J usage is TRBJ2-7, with 10 bases matching TRBD2. The CDR3 consists of 15 residues. CDR1 SGHVS and CDR2 FNYEAQ come from the germline V gene. After removal of 5 bases from V and 2 bases from J, the junction contained 6 bases not matched to a gene. CDR3 DNA: TGTGCCAGCAGCGCGGCTAGCGGGGGAACCTACGAGCAGTACTTC. It translates to CASSAASGGTYEQYF.

This clone occurred once. This sequence joins TRBV29-1 and TRBJ1-3, with 7 bases identical to TRBD1. J lost 4 bases, V lost 4 bases, and 7 bases had no gene match. The CDR3 is 14 residues long. Per germline, CDR1 SQVTM and CDR2 ANQGSEA. CDR3 nucleotides: TGCAGCGTTGGGATAGGGGGCCGAGGAAACACCATATATTTT. Encoded protein: CSVGIGGRGNTIYF.

The rearrangement uses TRBV5-1 and TRBJ2-5; 10 bases match TRBD1. Germline V gene data show CDR1 as SGHRS and CDR2 as YFSETQ. V lost 5 bases and J lost 5; bases outside the gene matches: 9. CDR3 length: 15 amino acids. CDR3 bases: TGCGCCAGCAGTTATGGACAGGGGGGCATGGAGACCCAGTACTTC. Protein: CASSYGQGGMETQYF.

The genes are TRBV19 and TRBJ1-5, with 7 bases aligning to TRBD1. The CDR3 runs 13 residues. Germline CDR1 and CDR2: LNHDA and SQIVND (reference sequence). The junction had 5 bases not matched to a gene; V was cut back by 6 bases and J by 6 bases. CDR3 protein: CASSDRVGQPQHF. CDR3 DNA sequence: TGTGCCAGTAGCGACAGGGTAGGTCAGCCCCAGCATTTT.

The CDR3 sequence is CASSEGPQGYPYEQYF. The CDR3 coding sequence is TGTGCCAGCAGTGAAGGTCCGCAGGGATACCCCTACGAGCAGTACTTC. This sequence joins TRBV6-1 and TRBJ2-7, with D perhaps TRBD1 (5 bases). CDR1 MNHNS and CDR2 SASEGT come from the germline V gene. The CDR3 runs to 16 residues. The V end lost 1 base, the J end lost 2 bases, and 15 bases lay between the germline ends.

The sample holds a few counts of this clone. The genes are TRBV6-5 and TRBJ1-1, with unresolved D. V lost 4 bases to trimming and J lost 5 bases, with 17 bases between them. In germline, CDR1 is MNHEY, CDR2 SVGAGI. The CDR3 sequence is 15 residues long. The CDR3 DNA sequence: TGTGCCAGCAGTTTTACTCTGGGAGGTGAGACTGAAGCTTTCTTT. Its translation is CASSFTLGGETEAFF.

This rearrangement joins TRBV7-9 to TRBJ2-3; D perhaps matches TRBD1 (6 bases). Germline lookup yields CDR1 SEHNR and CDR2 FQNEAQ (reference sequence). The CDR3 is 15 residues long. V lost 1 base, J lost 6 bases, and 14 bases lay in between. The CDR3 here is CASSLGTGLGDTQYF. The CDR3 DNA sequence: TGTGCCAGCAGCTTAGGAACAGGGTTGGGCGATACGCAGTATTTT.

The rearrangement links TRBV5-1 to TRBJ1-1; TRBD1 matches 8 bases. The V segment lost 4 bases and the J segment 5 bases; nucleotides outside the gene matches: 7. Germline values: CDR1 SGHRS, CDR2 YFSETQ. This CDR3 region has 14 residues. CDR3 nucleotide sequence: TGCGCCAGCAGCCTGGGACAGGAAGGTACTGAAGCTTTCTTT. Amino acid sequence: CASSLGQEGTEAFF.

The CDR3 DNA reads as TGTGCCAGCAGCCCCGCGCCTAGCGGGAGATACAATGAGCAGTTCTTC. Translating it yields CASSPAPSGRYNEQFF. J is TRBJ2-1 and V is TRBV7-3; 10 bases match TRBD2. The CDR3 is 16 residues long. J was trimmed by 4 bases and V by 5 bases; bases with no gene match: 8. CDR1 is SGHTA, CDR2 FQGTGA, per germline.

V is TRBV7-3 and J is TRBJ2-2; 12 bases align to TRBD2. The CDR3 loop spans 18 amino acids. Per the germline V gene, CDR1 is SGHTA and CDR2 is FQGTGA. V dropped 1 base and J dropped 5; count of bases not matched to a gene: 8. The CDR3 region has the DNA TGTGCCAGCAGCTTAAGAGCACCGGGACTAGCGGGTACCGGGGAGCTGTTTTTT. It yields the protein CASSLRAPGLAGTGELFF.